This TCR beta chain is drawn from a study of blood T cells in healthy people across ages. Study-wide results and limits: Whereas aged donors had fewer naive CD4+ cells, long-lived donors had more of them and higher diversity.

The CDR3 is 15 amino acids. The germline V gene has CDR1 MDHEN and CDR2 SYDVKM. Concerning this clonotype: Its antigen is unknown. Relative to the germline gene, one junction end is altered; a read error may explain this.

PCR was performed a second time for roughly 7 to 12 cycles using a sample-barcoded 5' primer and a J-beta primer mix. TCRdb analysed the 5' RACE reads with MiXCR anew, one entry per CDR3 protein. The table has around 1,700,000 distinct CDR3 sequences, under 30% seen once. The sequence was obtained from a woman aged 25 to 39 in good health. This chain links TRBV28 with TRBJ2-1; D possibly matches TRBD1 or TRBD2 (5 bases each). Material: blood. In DNA form, the CDR3 reads TGTGCCAGCAGACTGGACGGGGCCTCCCACAATGAGCAGTTCTTC. Translation gives CASRLDGASHNEQFF.